The rows below give T cell receptor beta chains drawn from one sample of a study of CD8 T cells in ankylosing spondylitis. A single record per CDR3 protein comes from TCRdb applying MiXCR to the 5' RACE reads. The table records approximately 150,000 distinct CDR3 sequences, about 42% of them present only once. The sequencing input was synovial fluid, either unsorted or a sorted T cell fraction (not recorded which). The source is a male donor with ankylosing spondylitis. Both conserved end residues are part of each CDR3. The order of the fields is CDR3 length, J gene, clone size, D gene, V gene, CDR3 protein, CDR3 DNA. The D gene is left open where the match is weak. The size of a clone is reported for some rows only, either as once, few or many, or as a class for expanded clones.

cdr3_length: 16; j_call: TRBJ2-1; clone_size: .; d_call: TRBD2; v_call: TRBV29-1; cdr3_aa: CSVQGLAGGPGNEQFF; cdr3_nt: TGCAGCGTGCAGGGACTAGCGGGAGGGCCCGGGAATGAGCAGTTCTTC
cdr3_length: 12; j_call: TRBJ1-2; clone_size: .; d_call: .; v_call: TRBV29-1; cdr3_aa: CSVAPGRHGYTF; cdr3_nt: TGCAGCGTAGCCCCGGGACGCCATGGCTACACCTTC
cdr3_length: 14; j_call: TRBJ2-7; clone_size: .; d_call: .; v_call: TRBV11-3; cdr3_aa: CASSLAPTVYEQYF; cdr3_nt: TGTGCCAGCAGCTTAGCCCCGACAGTGTACGAGCAGTACTTC
cdr3_length: 16; j_call: TRBJ2-3; clone_size: .; d_call: TRBD2; v_call: TRBV7-9; cdr3_aa: CASSLPSGARTDTQYF; cdr3_nt: TGTGCCAGCAGCCTCCCTAGCGGGGCGAGGACAGATACGCAGTATTTT
cdr3_length: 15; j_call: TRBJ2-6; clone_size: .; d_call: .; v_call: TRBV6-1; cdr3_aa: CASSTTVSGANVLTF; cdr3_nt: TGTGCCAGCAGTACCACAGTCTCTGGGGCCAACGTCCTGACTTTC
cdr3_length: 13; j_call: TRBJ2-2; clone_size: .; d_call: .; v_call: TRBV12-3/TRBV12-4; cdr3_aa: CASRAYGGRELFF; cdr3_nt: TGTGCCAGCAGAGCCTACGGGGGACGGGAGCTGTTTTTT
cdr3_length: 14; j_call: TRBJ2-5; clone_size: few; d_call: .; v_call: TRBV5-6; cdr3_aa: CASSWDNLLETQYF; cdr3_nt: TGTGCCAGCAGCTGGGACAACCTATTGGAGACCCAGTACTTC
cdr3_length: 14; j_call: TRBJ2-1; clone_size: many; d_call: .; v_call: TRBV9; cdr3_aa: CASSVDRDLDEQFF; cdr3_nt: TGTGCCAGCAGCGTAGACAGGGATCTCGATGAGCAGTTCTTC
cdr3_length: 19; j_call: TRBJ1-6; clone_size: few; d_call: TRBD1; v_call: TRBV25-1; cdr3_aa: CASSEWGQGVDFYNSPLHF; cdr3_nt: TGTGCCAGCAGTGAATGGGGACAGGGGGTTGATTTCTATAATTCACCCCTCCACTTT
cdr3_length: 15; j_call: TRBJ1-6; clone_size: .; d_call: .; v_call: TRBV9; cdr3_aa: CASSVGDEWDSPLHF; cdr3_nt: TGTGCCAGCAGCGTAGGGGACGAGTGGGATTCACCCCTCCACTTT
cdr3_length: 14; j_call: TRBJ2-7; clone_size: .; d_call: TRBD2; v_call: TRBV4-1; cdr3_aa: CASSHSLAVHEQYF; cdr3_nt: TGCGCCAGCAGCCACAGTCTAGCGGTCCACGAGCAGTACTTC
cdr3_length: 13; j_call: TRBJ2-2; clone_size: .; d_call: .; v_call: TRBV24-1; cdr3_aa: CATSAADTGELFF; cdr3_nt: TGTGCCACCAGTGCGGCGGACACCGGGGAGCTGTTTTTT
cdr3_length: 12; j_call: TRBJ1-3; clone_size: .; d_call: .; v_call: TRBV12-3/TRBV12-4; cdr3_aa: CASILGGHTIYF; cdr3_nt: TGTGCCAGCATCCTCGGTGGACACACCATATATTTT
cdr3_length: 11; j_call: TRBJ1-3; clone_size: many; d_call: .; v_call: TRBV7-8; cdr3_aa: CASRTGNTIYF; cdr3_nt: TGTGCCAGCAGGACTGGAAACACCATATATTTT
cdr3_length: 16; j_call: TRBJ2-3; clone_size: few; d_call: .; v_call: TRBV7-2; cdr3_aa: CASSRAILFSTDTQYF; cdr3_nt: TGTGCCAGCAGTCGGGCTATACTCTTTAGCACAGATACGCAGTATTTT
cdr3_length: 13; j_call: TRBJ2-1; clone_size: few; d_call: .; v_call: TRBV7-6; cdr3_aa: CASSLAGGGEQFF; cdr3_nt: TGTGCCAGCAGCTTAGCGGGGGGCGGGGAGCAGTTCTTC
cdr3_length: 13; j_call: TRBJ1-1; clone_size: .; d_call: TRBD1; v_call: TRBV7-9; cdr3_aa: CASFQGVNTEAFF; cdr3_nt: TGTGCCAGCTTCCAGGGGGTGAACACTGAAGCTTTCTTT
cdr3_length: 16; j_call: TRBJ2-3; clone_size: once; d_call: .; v_call: TRBV9; cdr3_aa: CASSAGPTRAQDTQYF; cdr3_nt: TGTGCCAGCAGCGCCGGGCCCACTAGGGCACAAGATACGCAGTATTTT
cdr3_length: 18; j_call: TRBJ2-1; clone_size: .; d_call: .; v_call: TRBV10-3; cdr3_aa: CAISELVQGRFSYNEQFF; cdr3_nt: TGTGCCATCAGTGAGCTGGTTCAGGGACGATTTTCCTACAATGAGCAGTTCTTC
cdr3_length: 15; j_call: TRBJ2-2; clone_size: .; d_call: .; v_call: TRBV7-9; cdr3_aa: CASSSHLTNTGELFF; cdr3_nt: TGTGCCAGCAGCTCACACCTGACTAACACCGGGGAGCTGTTTTTT
cdr3_length: 14; j_call: TRBJ2-1; clone_size: .; d_call: .; v_call: TRBV11-2; cdr3_aa: CASSLIGGPNEQFF; cdr3_nt: TGTGCCAGCAGCTTAATAGGAGGGCCCAATGAGCAGTTCTTC
cdr3_length: 18; j_call: TRBJ1-5; clone_size: .; d_call: .; v_call: TRBV28; cdr3_aa: CASSLFSQFLFLGQPQHF; cdr3_nt: TGTGCCAGCAGTTTATTCTCACAGTTCCTGTTTCTTGGTCAGCCCCAGCATTTT
cdr3_length: 18; j_call: TRBJ1-3; clone_size: .; d_call: .; v_call: TRBV12-3/TRBV12-4; cdr3_aa: CASSLWGAPLHFGNTIYF; cdr3_nt: TGTGCCAGCAGTTTATGGGGCGCACCTTTACACTTTGGAAACACCATATATTTT
cdr3_length: 14; j_call: TRBJ1-3; clone_size: .; d_call: .; v_call: TRBV20-1; cdr3_aa: CSAEDSSSGNTIYF; cdr3_nt: TGCAGTGCTGAAGACAGCTCCTCTGGAAACACCATATATTTT
cdr3_length: 16; j_call: TRBJ2-7; clone_size: few; d_call: TRBD2; v_call: TRBV7-9; cdr3_aa: CASSPQTSGGYYEQYF; cdr3_nt: TGTGCCAGCAGCCCGCAAACTAGCGGGGGGTACTACGAGCAGTACTTC
cdr3_length: 14; j_call: TRBJ2-4; clone_size: .; d_call: .; v_call: TRBV29-1; cdr3_aa: CSVRTVRWGNIQYF; cdr3_nt: TGCAGCGTGAGAACCGTCAGGTGGGGGAACATTCAGTACTTC
cdr3_length: 14; j_call: TRBJ2-7; clone_size: few; d_call: .; v_call: TRBV2; cdr3_aa: CASRVRGDYYEQYF; cdr3_nt: TGTGCCAGCCGGGTCAGGGGGGACTACTACGAGCAGTACTTC
cdr3_length: 14; j_call: TRBJ2-3; clone_size: .; d_call: .; v_call: TRBV2; cdr3_aa: CASILGGGTDTQYF; cdr3_nt: .
cdr3_length: 14; j_call: TRBJ1-1; clone_size: few; d_call: TRBD1; v_call: TRBV4-2; cdr3_aa: CASSHKTGYTEAFF; cdr3_nt: TGTGCCAGCAGCCACAAGACAGGGTATACTGAAGCTTTCTTT
cdr3_length: 15; j_call: TRBJ2-7; clone_size: .; d_call: TRBD1; v_call: TRBV7-9; cdr3_aa: CASSLRTGNVGEQYF; cdr3_nt: TGTGCCAGCAGCTTGAGGACAGGGAATGTCGGGGAGCAGTACTTC
cdr3_length: 15; j_call: TRBJ2-7; clone_size: once; d_call: .; v_call: TRBV24-1; cdr3_aa: CATSEGAGGSYEQYF; cdr3_nt: TGTGCCACCAGTGAGGGGGCAGGAGGTTCCTACGAGCAGTACTTC
cdr3_length: 14; j_call: TRBJ2-3; clone_size: few; d_call: .; v_call: TRBV20-1; cdr3_aa: CSAPDHKNTDTQYF; cdr3_nt: TGCAGTGCTCCCGACCACAAGAACACAGATACGCAGTATTTT
cdr3_length: 15; j_call: TRBJ2-3; clone_size: .; d_call: .; v_call: TRBV28; cdr3_aa: CASSTGTWVRDTQYF; cdr3_nt: TGTGCCAGTTCGACAGGCACCTGGGTCCGGGATACGCAGTATTTT
cdr3_length: 14; j_call: TRBJ1-5; clone_size: .; d_call: .; v_call: TRBV27; cdr3_aa: CASSRHLNNQPQHF; cdr3_nt: TGTGCCAGCAGTCGACACCTCAATAATCAGCCCCAGCATTTT
cdr3_length: 15; j_call: TRBJ1-5; clone_size: .; d_call: TRBD1; v_call: TRBV6-1; cdr3_aa: CASSGTQGRHQPQHF; cdr3_nt: TGTGCCAGCAGTGGGACACAGGGGAGGCATCAGCCCCAGCATTTT